The present entry profiles one TCR beta chain with its context. Its antigen remains unidentified. This entry belongs to a study of cytomegalovirus exposure and HLA in healthy donors. The study's findings and limits: High specificity and sensitivity for cytomegalovirus status were reported for the classifier. Rarity held for most TCR sequences, but there were some public TCRs that occurred in many donors. It was 164 TCR beta chains that were listed as cytomegalovirus-associated.

Per germline, CDR1 SGHAT and CDR2 FQNNGV. CDR3 length equals 17 residues. The ends were cut back, 5 bases at V and 1 base at J, with 21 bases in the middle. Assay used: immunoSEQ multiplex PCR; TCRdb lists only in-frame clones, some missing. The sample has over 100,000 clones; roughly 89% are singletons. V and J are TRBV11-2 and TRBJ2-7, with D possibly TRBD1 on 6 matching bases. The receptor's source is a woman aged 18-35 years in good health and CMV-seronegative. Sequences were obtained from PBMCs. CDR3: CASSVNWDIETSYEQYF. The CDR3 nucleotides are TGTGCCAGCAGCGTAAATTGGGACATAGAGACTTCCTACGAGCAGTACTTC.